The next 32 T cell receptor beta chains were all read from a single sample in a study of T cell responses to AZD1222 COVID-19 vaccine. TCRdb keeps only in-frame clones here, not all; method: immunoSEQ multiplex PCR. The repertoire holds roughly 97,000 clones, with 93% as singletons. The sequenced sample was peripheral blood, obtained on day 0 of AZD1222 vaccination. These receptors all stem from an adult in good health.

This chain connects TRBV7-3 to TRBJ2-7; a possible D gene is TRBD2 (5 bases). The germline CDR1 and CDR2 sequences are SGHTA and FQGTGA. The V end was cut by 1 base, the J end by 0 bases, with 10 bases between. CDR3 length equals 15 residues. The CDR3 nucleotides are TGTGCCAGCAGCTTAAGCGGAGGCGCCTCCTACGAGCAGTACTTC. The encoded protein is CASSLSGGASYEQYF.

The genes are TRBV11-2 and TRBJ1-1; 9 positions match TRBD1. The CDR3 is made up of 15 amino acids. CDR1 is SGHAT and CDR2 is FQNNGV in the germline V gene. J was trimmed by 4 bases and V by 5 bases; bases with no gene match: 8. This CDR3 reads CASSRRQGGSTEAFF. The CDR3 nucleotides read TGTGCCAGCAGCCGACGACAGGGGGGGAGCACTGAAGCTTTCTTT. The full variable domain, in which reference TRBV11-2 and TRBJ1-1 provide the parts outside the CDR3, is EAGVAQSPRYKIIEKRQSVAFWCNPISGHATLYWYQQILGQGPKLLIQFQNNGVVDDSQLPKDRFSAERLKGVDSTLKIQPAKLEDSAVYLCASSRRQGGSTEAFFGQGTRLTVV.

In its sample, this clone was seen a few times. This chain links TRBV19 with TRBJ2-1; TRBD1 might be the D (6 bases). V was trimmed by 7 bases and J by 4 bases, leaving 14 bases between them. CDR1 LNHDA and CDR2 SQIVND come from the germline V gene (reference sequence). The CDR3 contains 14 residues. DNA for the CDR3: TGTGCCAGTAATCGGGCAGGGGAATACAATGAGCAGTTCTTC. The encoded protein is CASNRAGEYNEQFF.

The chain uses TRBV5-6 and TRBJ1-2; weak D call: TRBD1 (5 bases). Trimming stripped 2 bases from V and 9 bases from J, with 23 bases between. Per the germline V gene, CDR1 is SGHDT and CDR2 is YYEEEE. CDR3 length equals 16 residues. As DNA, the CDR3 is TGTGCCAGCAGCTTAGTCCATCCCAAGGGACCAATGAGCTACACCTTC. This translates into CASSLVHPKGPMSYTF.

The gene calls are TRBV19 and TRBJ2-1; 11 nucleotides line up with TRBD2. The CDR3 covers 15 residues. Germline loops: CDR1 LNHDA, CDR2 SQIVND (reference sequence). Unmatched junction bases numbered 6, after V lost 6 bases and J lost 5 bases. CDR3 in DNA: TGTGCCAGTAGGGATCCGGGACTAGCGGACAATGAGCAGTTCTTC. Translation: CASRDPGLADNEQFF. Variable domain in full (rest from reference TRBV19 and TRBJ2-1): DGGITQSPKYLFRKEGQNVTLSCEQNLNHDAMYWYRQDPGQGLRLIYYSQIVNDFQKGDIAEGYSVSREKKESFPLTVTSAQKNPTAFYLCASRDPGLADNEQFFGPGTRLTVL.

The DNA for the CDR3 is TGTGCCAGCGCCCTAGACAGGGTGAATGAGCAGTTCTTC. It specifies CASALDRVNEQFF. This chain connects TRBV2 to TRBJ2-1; 7 nucleotides align to TRBD1. The CDR3 is made up of 13 amino acids. Germline assignment: CDR1 SNHLY and CDR2 FYNNEI. J gave up 7 bases and V 8 bases, and 8 bases lay outside the gene matches. Variable domain in full (rest from reference TRBV2 and TRBJ2-1): EPEVTQTPSHQVTQMGQEVILRCVPISNHLYFYWYRQILGQKVEFLVSFYNNEISEKSEIFDDQFSVERPDGSNFTLKIRSTKLEDSAMYFCASALDRVNEQFFGPGTRLTVL.

CDR3 in DNA: TGTGCCAGTAGTTTCCGACAGGGGGCGGACGGGGAGCTGTTTTTT. It encodes CASSFRQGADGELFF. The chain uses TRBV19 and TRBJ2-2; 10 bases match TRBD1. J lost 7 bases, V lost 5 bases, and 7 bases had no gene match. The CDR3 contains 15 residues. Germline V gives CDR1 LNHDA, CDR2 SQIVND (reference sequence). Based on the CDR3 plus reference TRBV19 and TRBJ2-2, the full variable domain is DGGITQSPKYLFRKEGQNVTLSCEQNLNHDAMYWYRQDPGQGLRLIYYSQIVNDFQKGDIAEGYSVSREKKESFPLTVTSAQKNPTAFYLCASSFRQGADGELFFGEGSRLTVL.

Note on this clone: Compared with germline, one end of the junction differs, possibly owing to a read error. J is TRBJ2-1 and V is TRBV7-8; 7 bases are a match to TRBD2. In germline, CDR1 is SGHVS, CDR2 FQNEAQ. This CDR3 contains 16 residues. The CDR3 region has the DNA TGTGCCAGCAGCCTAGCGGCAGAGAGAAAATACAATGAGCAGTTCTTC. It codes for CASSLAAERKYNEQFF.

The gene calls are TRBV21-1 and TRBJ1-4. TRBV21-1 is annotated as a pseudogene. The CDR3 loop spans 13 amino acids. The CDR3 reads CASSKETNEKLFF. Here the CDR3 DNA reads TGTGCCAGCAGCAAAGAAACTAATGAAAAACTGTTTTTT.

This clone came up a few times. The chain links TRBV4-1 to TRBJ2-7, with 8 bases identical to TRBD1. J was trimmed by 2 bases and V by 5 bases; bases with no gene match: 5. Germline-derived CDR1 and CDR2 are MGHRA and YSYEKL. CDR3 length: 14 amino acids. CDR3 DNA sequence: TGCGCCAGCAGCTCCCGGGACAGGACCTACGAGCAGTACTTC. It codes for CASSSRDRTYEQYF.

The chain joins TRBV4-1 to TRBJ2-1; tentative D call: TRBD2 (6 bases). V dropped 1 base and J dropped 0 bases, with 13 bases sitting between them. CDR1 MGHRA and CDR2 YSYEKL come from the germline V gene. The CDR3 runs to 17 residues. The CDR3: CASSQGLARSSYNEQFF. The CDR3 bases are TGCGCCAGCAGCCAAGGTCTAGCGCGAAGCTCCTACAATGAGCAGTTCTTC.

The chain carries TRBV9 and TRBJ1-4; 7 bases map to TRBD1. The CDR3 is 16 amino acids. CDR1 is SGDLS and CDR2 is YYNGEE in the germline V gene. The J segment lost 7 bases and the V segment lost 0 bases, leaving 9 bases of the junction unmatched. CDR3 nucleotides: TGTGCCAGCAGCGTAGGAATAGGAGACAGGGCTGAAAAACTGTTTTTT. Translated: CASSVGIGDRAEKLFF.

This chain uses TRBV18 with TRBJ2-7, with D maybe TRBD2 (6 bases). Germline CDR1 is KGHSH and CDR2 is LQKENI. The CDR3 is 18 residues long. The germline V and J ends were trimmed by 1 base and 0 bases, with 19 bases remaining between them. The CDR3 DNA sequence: TGTGCCAGCTCACCACGGCGCATATTTAGCGGCTACTCCTACGAGCAGTACTTC. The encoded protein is CASSPRRIFSGYSYEQYF.

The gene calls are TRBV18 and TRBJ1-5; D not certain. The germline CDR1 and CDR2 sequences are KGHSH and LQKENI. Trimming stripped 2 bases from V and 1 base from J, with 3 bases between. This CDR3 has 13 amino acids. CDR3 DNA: TGTGCCAGCTCACCAGGGAGCAATCAGCCCCAGCATTTT. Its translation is CASSPGSNQPQHF.

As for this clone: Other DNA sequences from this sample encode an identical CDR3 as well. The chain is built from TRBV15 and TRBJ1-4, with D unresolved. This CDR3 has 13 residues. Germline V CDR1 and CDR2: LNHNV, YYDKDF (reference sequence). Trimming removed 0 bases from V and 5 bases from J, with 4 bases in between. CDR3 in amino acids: CATSRDRNEKLFF. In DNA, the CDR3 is TGTGCCACCAGCAGAGATCGGAATGAAAAACTGTTTTTT.

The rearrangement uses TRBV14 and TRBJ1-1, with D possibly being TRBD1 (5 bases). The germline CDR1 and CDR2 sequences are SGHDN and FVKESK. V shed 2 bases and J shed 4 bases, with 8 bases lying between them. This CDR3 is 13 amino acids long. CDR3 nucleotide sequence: TGTGCCAGCAGCCAACAGAGGGGCACTGAAGCTTTCTTT. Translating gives CASSQQRGTEAFF. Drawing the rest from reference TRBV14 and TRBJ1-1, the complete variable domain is EAGVTQFPSHSVIEKGQTVTLRCDPISGHDNLYWYRRVMGKEIKFLLHFVKESKQDESGMPNNRFLAERTGGTYSTLKVQPAELEDSGVYFCASSQQRGTEAFFGQGTRLTVV.

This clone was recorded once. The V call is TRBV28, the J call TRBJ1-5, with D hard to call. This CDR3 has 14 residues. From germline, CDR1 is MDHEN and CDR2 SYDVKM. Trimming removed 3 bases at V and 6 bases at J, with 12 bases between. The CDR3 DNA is TGTGCCAGCAGTTTTGGTCCTTTTGGTCAGCCCCAGCATTTT. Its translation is CASSFGPFGQPQHF.

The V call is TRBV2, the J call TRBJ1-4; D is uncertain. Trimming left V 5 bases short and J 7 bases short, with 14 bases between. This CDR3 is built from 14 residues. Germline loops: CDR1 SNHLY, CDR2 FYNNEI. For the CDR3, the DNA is TGTGCCAGCAGTAGGAGATCTGGTGGTGAAAAACTGTTTTTT. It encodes CASSRRSGGEKLFF. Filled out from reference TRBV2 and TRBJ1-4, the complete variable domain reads EPEVTQTPSHQVTQMGQEVILRCVPISNHLYFYWYRQILGQKVEFLVSFYNNEISEKSEIFDDQFSVERPDGSNFTLKIRSTKLEDSAMYFCASSRRSGGEKLFFGSGTQLSVL.

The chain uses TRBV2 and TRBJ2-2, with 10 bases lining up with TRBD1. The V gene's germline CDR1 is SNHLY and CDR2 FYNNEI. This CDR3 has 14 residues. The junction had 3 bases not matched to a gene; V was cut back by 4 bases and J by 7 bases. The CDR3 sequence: CASSAGQGNGELFF. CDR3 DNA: TGTGCCAGCAGTGCGGGACAGGGGAACGGGGAGCTGTTTTTT.

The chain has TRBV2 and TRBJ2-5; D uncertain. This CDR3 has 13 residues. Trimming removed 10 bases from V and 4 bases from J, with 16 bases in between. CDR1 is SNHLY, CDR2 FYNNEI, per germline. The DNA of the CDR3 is TGTGCCACCCAAAAGTTAGCTGGAGAGACCCAGTACTTC. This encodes CATQKLAGETQYF.

The CDR3 coding sequence is TGCGCCAGCAGCCAAAGGACAGGGGACGCCTACGAGCAGTACTTC. Amino acid sequence: CASSQRTGDAYEQYF. The V call is TRBV4-1, the J call TRBJ2-7, with 9 bases matching TRBD1. Germline V gene sequence: CDR1 MGHRA, CDR2 YSYEKL. The length of the CDR3 is 15 residues. J gave up 2 bases and V 2 bases, and 4 bases lay outside the gene matches.

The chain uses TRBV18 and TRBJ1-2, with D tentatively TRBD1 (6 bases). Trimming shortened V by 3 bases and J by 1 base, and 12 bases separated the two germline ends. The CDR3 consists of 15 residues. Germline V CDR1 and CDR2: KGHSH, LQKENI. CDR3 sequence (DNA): TGTGCCAGCTCACCCACCACAGGGTTTAACTATGGCTACACCTTC. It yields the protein CASSPTTGFNYGYTF.

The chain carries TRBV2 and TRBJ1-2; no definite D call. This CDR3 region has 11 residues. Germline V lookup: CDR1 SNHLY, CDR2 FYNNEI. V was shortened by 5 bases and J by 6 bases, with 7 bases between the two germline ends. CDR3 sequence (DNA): TGTGCCAGCAGTCCGAAGGATGGCTACACCTTC. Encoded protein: CASSPKDGYTF.

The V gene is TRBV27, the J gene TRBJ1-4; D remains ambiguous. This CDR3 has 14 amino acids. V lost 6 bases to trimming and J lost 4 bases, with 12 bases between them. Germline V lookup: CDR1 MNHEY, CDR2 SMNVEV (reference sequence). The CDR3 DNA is TGTGCCAGCAGGGAAGGGTTACTTAATGAAAAACTGTTTTTT. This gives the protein CASREGLLNEKLFF. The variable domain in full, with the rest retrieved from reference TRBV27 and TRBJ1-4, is EAQVTQNPRYLITVTGKKLTVTCSQNMNHEYMSWYRQDPGLGLRQIYYSMNVEVTDKGDVPEGYKVSRKEKRNFPLILESPSPNQTSLYFCASREGLLNEKLFFGSGTQLSVL.

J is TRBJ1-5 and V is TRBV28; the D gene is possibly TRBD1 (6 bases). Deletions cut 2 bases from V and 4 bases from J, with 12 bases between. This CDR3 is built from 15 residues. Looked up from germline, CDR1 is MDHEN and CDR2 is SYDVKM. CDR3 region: CASSLRGGGNQPQHF. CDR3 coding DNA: TGTGCCAGCAGTTTACGGGGAGGGGGTAATCAGCCCCAGCATTTT.

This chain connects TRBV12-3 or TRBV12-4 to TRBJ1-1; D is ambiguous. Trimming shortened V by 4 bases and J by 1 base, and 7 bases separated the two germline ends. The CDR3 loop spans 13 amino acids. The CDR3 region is CASSWQTNTEAFF. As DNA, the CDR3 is TGTGCCAGCAGTTGGCAGACGAACACTGAAGCTTTCTTT.

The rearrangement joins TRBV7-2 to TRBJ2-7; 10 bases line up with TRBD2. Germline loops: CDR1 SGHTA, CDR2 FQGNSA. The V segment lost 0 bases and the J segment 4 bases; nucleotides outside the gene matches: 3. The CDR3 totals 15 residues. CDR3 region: CASSLAASGSYEQYF. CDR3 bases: TGTGCCAGCAGCTTAGCGGCTAGCGGGAGTTACGAGCAGTACTTC. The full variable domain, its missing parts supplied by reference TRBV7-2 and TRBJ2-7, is GAGVSQSPSNKVTEKGKDVELRCDPISGHTALYWYRQSLGQGLEFLIYFQGNSAPDKSGLPSDRFSAERTGGSVSTLTIQRTQQEDSAVYLCASSLAASGSYEQYFGPGTRLTVT.

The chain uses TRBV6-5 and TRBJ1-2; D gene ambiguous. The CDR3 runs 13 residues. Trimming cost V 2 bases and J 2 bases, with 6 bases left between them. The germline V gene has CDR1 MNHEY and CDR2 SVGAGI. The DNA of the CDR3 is TGTGCCAGCAGTTACAGGTCCAACTATGGCTACACCTTC. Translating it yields CASSYRSNYGYTF.

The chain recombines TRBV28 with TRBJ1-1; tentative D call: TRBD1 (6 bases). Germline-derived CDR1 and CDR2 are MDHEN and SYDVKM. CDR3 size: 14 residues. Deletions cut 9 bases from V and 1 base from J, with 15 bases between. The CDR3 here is CASKPGAANTEAFF. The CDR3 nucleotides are TGTGCCAGTAAGCCAGGGGCCGCGAACACTGAAGCTTTCTTT.

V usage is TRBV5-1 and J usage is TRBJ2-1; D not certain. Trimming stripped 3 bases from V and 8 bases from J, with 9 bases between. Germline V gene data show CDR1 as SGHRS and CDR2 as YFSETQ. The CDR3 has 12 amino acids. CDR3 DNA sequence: TGCGCCAGCAGCTGGGATGGTGATGAGCAGTTCTTC. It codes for CASSWDGDEQFF.

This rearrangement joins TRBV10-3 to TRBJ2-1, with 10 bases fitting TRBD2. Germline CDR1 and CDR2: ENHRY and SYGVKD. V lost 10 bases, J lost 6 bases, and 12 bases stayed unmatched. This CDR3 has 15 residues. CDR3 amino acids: CATMDGASGSNEQFF. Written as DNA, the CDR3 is TGTGCCACCATGGACGGGGCTAGCGGGAGCAATGAGCAGTTCTTC.

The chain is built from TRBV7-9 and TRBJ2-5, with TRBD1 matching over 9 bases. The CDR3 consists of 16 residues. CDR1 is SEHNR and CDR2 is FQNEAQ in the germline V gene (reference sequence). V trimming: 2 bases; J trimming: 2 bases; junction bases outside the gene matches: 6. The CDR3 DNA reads TGTGCCAGCAGCTTACGGCGGGACAGGGCTCAAGAGACCCAGTACTTC. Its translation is CASSLRRDRAQETQYF. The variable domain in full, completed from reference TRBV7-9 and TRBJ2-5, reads DTGVSQNPRHKITKRGQNVTFRCDPISEHNRLYWYRQTLGQGPEFLTYFQNEAQLEKSRLLSDRFSAERPKGSFSTLEIQRTEQGDSAMYLCASSLRRDRAQETQYFGPGTRLLVL.